This entry lists 20 T cell receptor beta chains sequenced from one sample in a study of cytomegalovirus exposure and HLA in healthy donors. Primers: 60 Vbeta forward and 13 Jbeta reverse. Sequencing used immunoSEQ multiplex PCR; TCRdb keeps in-frame clones, though not all of them. The data show 140,000 or so clones, less than 90% seen once. The specimen sequenced was PBMCs. The receptors shown here come from a boy between 2 and 10 years old in good health and CMV-seronegative.

In this sample, this clone turned up a few times. The rearrangement uses TRBV5-1 and TRBJ1-1; no firm D call. This CDR3 has 14 amino acids. V lost 3 bases and J lost 2, with 11 bases in between. Germline loops: CDR1 SGHRS, CDR2 YFSETQ. The CDR3 nucleotides are TGCGCCAGCAGCTCGCACCTATCTAACACTGAAGCTTTCTTT. It is translated as CASSSHLSNTEAFF.

This clone was detected only a few times. CDR3 nucleotides: TGTGCCAGCAAATCGGGGGGCTTGAACACTGAAGCTTTCTTT. Amino acid sequence: CASKSGGLNTEAFF. This chain joins TRBV28 and TRBJ1-1; D may be TRBD1 (6 bases). The CDR3 consists of 14 residues. CDR1 is MDHEN and CDR2 is SYDVKM in the germline V gene. Trimming removed 7 bases at V and 0 bases at J, with 12 bases between.

The chain uses TRBV5-6 and TRBJ2-5, with 12 bases aligning to TRBD1. Germline V gene lookup returns CDR1 SGHDT and CDR2 YYEEEE. V lost 2 bases, J lost 5 bases, and 10 bases stayed unmatched. The CDR3 length is 17 residues. CDR3 amino acids: CASSFWGQGAIGETQYF. As DNA, the CDR3 is TGTGCCAGCAGCTTCTGGGGACAGGGGGCTATTGGGGAGACCCAGTACTTC.

The V call is TRBV5-4, the J call TRBJ2-5; 11 bases fit TRBD2. Unmatched junction bases numbered 5, after V lost 4 bases and J lost 0 bases. The germline V gene encodes CDR1 SGHNT and CDR2 YYREEE (reference sequence). The CDR3 runs 16 residues. The CDR3 DNA reads TGTGCCAGCAGCCCTGCTAGCGGGGGGAACCAAGAGACCCAGTACTTC. Its translation is CASSPASGGNQETQYF.

The V gene is TRBV27, the J gene TRBJ2-1; the D gene could be TRBD1 or TRBD2 (9 bases each). V lost 5 bases and J lost 12, with 32 bases in between. Germline CDR1 and CDR2: MNHEY and SMNVEV (reference sequence). The CDR3 has 18 amino acids. The chain's CDR3 is CASSEGTGFFGGRGRQFF. The CDR3 DNA reads TGTGCCAGCAGTGAGGGGACAGGGTTTTTCGGCGGGAGGGGTCGGCAGTTCTTC.

This chain uses TRBV2 with TRBJ1-5; 7 bases are a match to TRBD1. Per the germline V gene, CDR1 is SNHLY and CDR2 is FYNNEI. J was trimmed by 0 bases and V by 10 bases; bases with no gene match: 9. The CDR3 has 15 residues. CDR3 sequence reads: CATQGVMGSNQPQHF. The DNA for the CDR3 is TGTGCCACCCAGGGGGTGATGGGTAGCAATCAGCCCCAGCATTTT.

This clone was seen only once. The V and J genes are TRBV7-9 and TRBJ2-5; 8 bases fit TRBD1. CDR1 and CDR2 (germline): SEHNR, FQNEAQ (reference sequence). After removal of 3 bases from V and 1 base from J, the junction contained 4 bases not matched to a gene. There are 15 residues in the CDR3. The CDR3 coding sequence is TGTGCCAGCAGCTTTCTCGGACAGGGCCAAGAGACCCAGTACTTC. Protein: CASSFLGQGQETQYF.

This clone was counted a single time. The V gene is TRBV10-1, the J gene TRBJ2-2; D not resolved. The V gene lost 0 bases and the J gene lost 0 bases, with 8 bases spanning the gap. This CDR3 comprises 16 residues. The germline CDR1 and CDR2 sequences are WNHNN and SYGVQD (reference sequence). CDR3 sequence: CASSESRSANTGELFF. CDR3 DNA sequence: TGCGCCAGCAGTGAGTCCAGGTCTGCGAACACCGGGGAGCTGTTTTTT.

The rearrangement links TRBV5-4 to TRBJ2-5, with TRBD2 matching over 8 bases. The CDR3 sequence is 14 residues long. V lost 5 bases and J lost 5; bases outside the gene matches: 8. CDR1 is SGHNT and CDR2 is YYREEE in the germline V gene (reference sequence). The CDR3 spells CASSAGGRSETQYF. In DNA, the CDR3 is TGTGCCAGCAGTGCTGGCGGGAGGTCGGAGACCCAGTACTTC.

Points on this clone: A junction end diverges from the germline sequence, so it may reflect a read error. The chain joins TRBV7-9 to TRBJ2-7; TRBD2 agrees at 8 bases. CDR1 and CDR2 (germline): SEHNR, FQNEAQ (reference sequence). There are 16 residues in the CDR3. The DNA of the CDR3 is TGTTCCAGCAGCTTAGTAACGGGAGGGGAACCCTACGAGCAGTACTTC. This sequence encodes CSSSLVTGGEPYEQYF.

The chain has TRBV5-6 and TRBJ1-2; D not certain. CDR3 size: 13 residues. Germline lookup yields CDR1 SGHDT and CDR2 YYEEEE. V was cut by 3 bases and J by 6 bases, with 12 bases left in between. The CDR3 loop reads CASSYPFQDGYTF. The CDR3 DNA sequence: TGTGCCAGCAGCTATCCTTTCCAGGATGGCTACACCTTC. The complete variable domain, with remaining parts taken from reference TRBV5-6 and TRBJ1-2, reads DAGVTQSPTHLIKTRGQQVTLRCSPKSGHDTVSWYQQALGQGPQFIFQYYEEEERQRGNFPDRFSGHQFPNYSSELNVNALLLGDSALYLCASSYPFQDGYTFGSGTRLTVV.

CDR3 amino acids: CASSQDEARGSQHF. CDR3 nucleotides: TGTGCCAGCAGCCAAGATGAAGCACGCGGGTCCCAGCATTTT. This chain connects TRBV4-2 to TRBJ1-5; D is unresolved. Trimming removed 0 bases from V and 11 bases from J, with 14 bases in between. The CDR3 is 14 residues long. Germline CDR1 is LGHNA and CDR2 is YNFKEQ.

The chain uses TRBV29-1 and TRBJ2-7, with a tentative D call TRBD1 (6 bases). Germline CDR1 SQVTM, CDR2 ANQGSEA. The CDR3 totals 11 residues. Between the trimmed V and J ends, which lost 7 bases and 6 bases, there was a span of 13 bases. The CDR3 protein is CSAGPGAEQYF. In DNA form, the CDR3 reads TGCAGCGCCGGTCCAGGGGCCGAGCAGTACTTC.

The gene calls are TRBV4-1 and TRBJ2-1; the match to TRBD2 covers 12 bases. The CDR3 spans 15 residues. Trimming at V came to 0 bases and at J to 10 bases, leaving 4 bases not matched to a gene. CDR1 is MGHRA, CDR2 YSYEKL, per germline. CDR3 residues: CASSQEGLAGGEQFF. CDR3 DNA: TGCGCCAGCAGCCAAGAAGGGCTAGCGGGAGGGGAGCAGTTCTTC.

The genes are TRBV5-6 and TRBJ1-3; D might be TRBD1 (6 bases). The V gene lost 2 bases and the J gene lost 0 bases, with 12 bases spanning the gap. This CDR3 has 16 amino acids. CDR1 is SGHDT and CDR2 is YYEEEE in the germline V gene. Here the CDR3 reads CASSLLDRISGNTIYF. The CDR3 DNA reads TGTGCCAGCAGCTTACTTGACAGGATCTCTGGAAACACCATATATTTT.

This clone was seen only once. The chain is built from TRBV5-6 and TRBJ2-7; perhaps TRBD2 as D (6 bases). Germline CDR1 SGHDT, CDR2 YYEEEE. The CDR3 has 11 residues. V lost 4 bases and J lost 5, with 7 bases in between. The CDR3 nucleotides read TGTGCCAGCAGCCGGGGGAACGAGCAGTACTTC. Translation gives CASSRGNEQYF.

The sample holds one count of this clone. This chain links TRBV2 with TRBJ1-3; the D is unclear. The CDR3 consists of 14 residues. The germline V gene has CDR1 SNHLY and CDR2 FYNNEI. V lost 3 bases and J 2 bases, leaving 8 bases between the germline ends. The CDR3 protein is CASSDRGAGNTIYF. CDR3 DNA sequence: TGTGCCAGCAGTGACAGAGGAGCTGGAAACACCATATATTTT.

The sample holds one count of this clone. This chain connects TRBV25-1 to TRBJ2-5, with D possibly TRBD2 on 6 matching bases. Looked up from germline, CDR1 is MGHDK and CDR2 is SYGVNS. The CDR3 sequence is 14 residues long. V was cut by 7 bases and J by 5 bases, with 17 bases left in between. CDR3 residues: CASTGRQNGETQYF. The CDR3 nucleotides read TGTGCCAGCACCGGGAGACAGAACGGGGAGACCCAGTACTTC.

V usage is TRBV5-4 and J usage is TRBJ2-7, with D tentatively TRBD2 (5 bases). The CDR3 loop spans 13 amino acids. Looked up from germline, CDR1 is SGHNT and CDR2 is YYREEE (reference sequence). Between the trimmed V and J ends, which lost 5 bases and 5 bases, there was a span of 14 bases. The CDR3, as DNA: TGTGCCAGCAGTCGGGGTACGTCCGACGAGCAGTACTTC. This sequence encodes CASSRGTSDEQYF.

The chain combines TRBV27 with TRBJ1-1, with 10 bases fitting TRBD1. CDR1 and CDR2 (germline): MNHEY, SMNVEV (reference sequence). CDR3 length equals 15 residues. After removal of 0 bases from V and 6 bases from J, the junction contained 4 bases not matched to a gene. CDR3 DNA sequence: TGTGCCAGCAGTTTATCAGACAGGGGGCTGTCTGAAGCTTTCTTT. This encodes CASSLSDRGLSEAFF.